This TCR beta chain was recorded in a study of T cell repertoires in cytomegalovirus infection. At the level of the study: CMV infection and matching HLA type were both indicated by public TCR beta signatures.

V lost 1 base, J lost 9 bases, and 12 bases stayed unmatched. CDR1 is SGHAT and CDR2 is FQNNGV in the germline V gene. The length of the CDR3 is 17 residues. Comments on this clonotype: Its antigen is as yet unknown.

TCRdb independently ran MiXCR on the reads; one entry per CDR3 protein. Found here are a few hundred thousand distinct CDR3 sequences, 15% to 20% of them singletons; the top ten hold around half. Study findings and constraints: Carriers of CMV plus the relevant HLA were identified by cumulative public TCR beta family frequency. Dominant in the ex vivo response were TCR beta clonotypes restricted by HLA-C and specific for CMV.

Sequencing was carried out using CD8+ T cells from PBMCs. This TCR came from a human donor in good health (CMV status not recorded). Some clones in this sample may be carry-over from other donors' samples. The V gene is TRBV11-2, the J gene TRBJ1-6, with 7 bases identical to TRBD1. CDR3: CASSLGQGVPVGSPLHF. CDR3 in DNA: TGTGCCAGCAGCTTAGGCCAGGGGGTGCCGGTGGGTTCACCCCTCCACTTT.